The source of this T cell receptor (beta chain) is a study of neurological immune-mediated disorders. Study-level background: There were some 35 multiple sclerosis patients. Of these, approximately 31 had relapsing-remitting MS and 3 had secondary progressive MS. Whole-study results and caveats: Expanded clones shared no CDR3 amino acid sequences across subjects, suggesting private repertoires in all groups.

cDNA synthesis was performed by 5'RACE with 10-nucleotide random UMIs. Each CDR3 protein gets one entry after TCRdb re-called the 5' RACE reads with MiXCR. Among around 58,000 distinct CDR3 sequences listed, roughly 3.5% were seen once. CDR1 and CDR2 from the germline V gene are ENHRY and SYGVKD. The germline V and J ends were trimmed by 3 bases and 2 bases, with 17 bases remaining between them. The CDR3 has 16 amino acids. The unsorted libraries originated from 2 million PBMCs that had been stored at -80 C. This clonotype was seen at least ten times. Its matching antigen is unknown. V gene TRBV10-3 combines with J gene TRBJ2-7; tentatively, D is TRBD2 (5 bases). The specimen was PBMCs. This TCR was sampled from a woman aged 55-69 years with multiple sclerosis. Written as DNA, the CDR3 is TGTGCCATCAGTGATGCCCGGGGTTCCGTACCCTACGAGCAGTACTTC. This encodes CAISDARGSVPYEQYF.